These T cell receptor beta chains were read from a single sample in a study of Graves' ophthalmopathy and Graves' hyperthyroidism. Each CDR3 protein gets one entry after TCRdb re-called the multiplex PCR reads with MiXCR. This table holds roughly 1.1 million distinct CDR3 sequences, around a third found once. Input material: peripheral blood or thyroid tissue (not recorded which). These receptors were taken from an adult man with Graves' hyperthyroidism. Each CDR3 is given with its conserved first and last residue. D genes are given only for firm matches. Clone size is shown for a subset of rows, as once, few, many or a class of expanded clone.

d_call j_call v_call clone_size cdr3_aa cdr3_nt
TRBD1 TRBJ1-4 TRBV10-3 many CAISDNRLGTGEKLFF TGTGCCATCAGTGATAATCGGTTAGGGACAGGAGAAAAACTGTTTTTT
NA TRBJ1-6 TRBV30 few CAWTGVSSYNSPLHF TGTGCCTGGACAGGGGTGAGCTCCTATAATTCACCCCTCCACTTT
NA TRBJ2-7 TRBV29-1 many CSVMTGPYEQYF TGCAGCGTGATGACAGGCCCCTACGAGCAGTACTTC
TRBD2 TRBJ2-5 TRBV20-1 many CSAQRGGRETQYF TGCAGTGCTCAGCGGGGGGGCCGGGAGACCCAGTACTTC
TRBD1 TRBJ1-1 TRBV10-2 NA CASSRDRAHFF TGCGCCAGCAGTCGGGACAGGGCCCATTTCTTT
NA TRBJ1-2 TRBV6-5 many CASTGALYGYTF TGTGCCAGCACCGGCGCCCTGTATGGCTACACCTTC
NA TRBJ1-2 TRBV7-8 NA CASSGRRDTDYGYTF TGTGCCAGCAGCGGCCGTCGGGACACTGACTATGGCTACACCTTC
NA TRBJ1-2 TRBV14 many CASSQAGTVNYGYTF TGTGCCAGCAGCCAAGCCGGGACCGTGAACTATGGCTACACCTTC
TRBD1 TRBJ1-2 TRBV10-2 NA CAIRGDKNYGYTF TGCGCCATCAGGGGGGACAAGAACTATGGCTACACCTTC
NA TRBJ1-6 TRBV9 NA CASSAVGSSYNSPLHF TGTGCCAGCAGCGCCGTGGGGAGCTCCTATAATTCACCCCTCCACTTT
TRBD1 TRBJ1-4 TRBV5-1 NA CASSLAPTGTGATNEKLFF TGCGCCAGCAGCTTGGCCCCGACCGGGACAGGGGCAACTAATGAAAAACTGTTTTTT
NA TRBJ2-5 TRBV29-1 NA CSVGWSGQETQYF TGCAGCGTGGGCTGGTCGGGACAAGAGACCCAGTACTTC
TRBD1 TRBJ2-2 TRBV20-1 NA CSARETGVTGELFF TGCAGTGCTAGAGAGACAGGGGTCACCGGGGAGCTGTTTTTT
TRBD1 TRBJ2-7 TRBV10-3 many CAISETDHRGAEQYF TGTGCCATCAGTGAAACCGACCACAGGGGGGCCGAGCAGTACTTC
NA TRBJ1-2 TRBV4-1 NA CASSQVAEDSLYGYTF TGCGCCAGCAGCCAGGTTGCCGAGGACAGCCTCTATGGCTACACCTTC
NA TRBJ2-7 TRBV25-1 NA CASSYSGSVQYF TGTGCCAGCAGTTACTCGGGTTCGGTGCAGTACTTC
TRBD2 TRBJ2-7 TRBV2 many CASSEFSGGDEQYF TGTGCCAGCAGTGAATTTAGCGGGGGAGACGAGCAGTACTTC
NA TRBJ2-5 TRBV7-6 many CASSLVASEKTQYF TGTGCCAGCAGCTTAGTGGCTAGTGAAAAGACCCAGTACTTC
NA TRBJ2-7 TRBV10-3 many CAIQTESFQQYF TGTGCCATCCAAACCGAGTCCTTCCAGCAGTACTTC
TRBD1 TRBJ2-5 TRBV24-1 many CATSDSPTGGEETQYF TGTGCCACCAGTGATTCGCCGACAGGGGGGGAAGAGACCCAGTACTTC
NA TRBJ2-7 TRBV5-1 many CASSFRVESYEQYF TGCGCCAGCAGCTTCCGGGTGGAGAGCTACGAGCAGTACTTC
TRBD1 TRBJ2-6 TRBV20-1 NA CSAEPTRTGGYSGANVLTF TGCAGTGCCGAACCGACTAGGACAGGGGGTTACTCTGGGGCCAACGTCCTGACTTTC
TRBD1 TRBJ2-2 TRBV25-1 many CASSDRDRGLGGELFF TGTGCCAGCAGTGACCGGGACAGGGGGCTTGGCGGGGAGCTGTTTTTT
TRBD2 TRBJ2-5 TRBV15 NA CATSGTSGGALETQYF TGTGCCACCAGCGGGACTAGCGGGGGGGCGTTGGAGACCCAGTACTTC
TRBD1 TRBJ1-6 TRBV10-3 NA CASRLPGQGENSPLHF TGTGCCAGCAGACTACCGGGACAGGGGGAGAATTCACCCCTCCACTTT
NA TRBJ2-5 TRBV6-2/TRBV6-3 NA CASSLWGIQETQYF TGTGCCAGCAGCCTATGGGGGATCCAAGAGACCCAGTACTTC
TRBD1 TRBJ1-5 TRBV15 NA CATSRNGGQGLGNQPQHF TGTGCCACCAGCAGGAATGGAGGACAGGGGCTGGGCAATCAGCCCCAGCATTTT
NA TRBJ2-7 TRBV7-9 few CASSLPGSRGSYEQYF TGTGCCAGCAGCTTACCAGGATCCAGGGGCTCCTACGAGCAGTACTTC
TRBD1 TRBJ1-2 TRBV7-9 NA CASSQTTGRRGYTF TGTGCCAGCAGCCAAACGACAGGGAGACGGGGCTACACCTTC
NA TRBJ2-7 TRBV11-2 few CASSLMIQENEQYF TGTGCCAGCAGTTTGATGATACAGGAGAACGAGCAGTACTTC
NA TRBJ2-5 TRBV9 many CASSVGGANQETQYF TGTGCCAGCAGCGTAGGCGGGGCTAACCAAGAGACCCAGTACTTC
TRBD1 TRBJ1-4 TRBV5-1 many CASSPGQRNEKLFF TGCGCCAGCAGCCCGGGACAGAGAAATGAAAAACTGTTTTTT
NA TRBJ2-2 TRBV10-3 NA CAISDLSQGNTGELFF TGTGCCATCAGTGACCTATCACAGGGAAACACCGGGGAGCTGTTTTTT
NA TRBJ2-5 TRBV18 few CASSPLANQETQYF TGTGCCAGCTCACCGCTTGCTAACCAAGAGACCCAGTACTTC
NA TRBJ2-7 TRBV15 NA CATSRDPGGGRGVYEQYF TGTGCCACCAGCAGAGACCCGGGCGGAGGTAGAGGGGTCTACGAGCAGTACTTC
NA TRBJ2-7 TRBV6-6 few CASRTGPGGQYF TGTGCCAGCAGGACAGGACCCGGGGGGCAGTACTTC
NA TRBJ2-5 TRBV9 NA CASSVDPGQMETQYF TGTGCCAGCAGCGTAGACCCGGGACAAATGGAGACCCAGTACTTC
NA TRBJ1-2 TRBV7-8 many CASSSHETNYGYTF TGTGCCAGCAGCTCACACGAGACTAACTATGGCTACACCTTC